This T cell receptor beta chain was recorded in a study of draining lymph node invasion in breast cancer (dated by TCRdb to about 2020). About the full investigation: Nodal metastasis was diagnosed by histology and cytokeratin immunohistochemistry and confirmed by EpCAM/CD45 flow cytometry. In a separate targeted assay, sorted memory regulatory T cells and memory conventional CD4 T cells were compared across breast cancer tissues by bulk TCR-beta CDR3 sequencing. Matched non-invaded and tumor-invaded tumor-draining lymph nodes plus the primary tumor were contributed by each patient, with both Treg and Tconv subsets profiled. Lymph nodes from five patients were covered by the separate targeted TCR sequencing, and for three of those patients the primary tumors were sequenced as well. Overall results and qualifications from the work: TCRs shared between Treg and Tconv subsets were regarded as suggestive, but not proof, of a common clonal origin. The tumor top-100 clone tracking analysis was possible in only a couple of patients. Per tissue, roughly 12-25% of Treg TCRs were found to be shared with Tconvs, and this sharing was interpreted as suggesting peripheral Treg induction. The data could not resolve whether Treg conversion took place in a given organ or whether converted Tregs recirculated between nodes and tumor. Some clones from the top 100 tumor clones were found in both invaded and non-invaded nodes, which suggests recirculation between the tumor and the draining nodes. In the targeted TCR-seq data, Tregs appeared more clonally expanded than Tconvs in all tissues, and both subsets were less diverse in tumor than lymph nodes.

Trimming takes 2 bases from V and 7 bases from J, and the germline ends sit 8 bases apart. According to the germline V gene (reference sequence), CDR1 reads GTSNPN and CDR2 reads SVGIG. The CDR3 runs 12 residues from the cysteine to the phenylalanine. Kept here is only the CDR3 DNA, which spans 36 bases and is read in frame from base 1. Libraries came from bulk RNA-seq. Sequencer: Illumina HiSeq 2500. The authors' analysis ran thus. CDR3 sequences in the separate targeted TCR-seq dataset were extracted from raw reads and quantified using MiXCR version 2.1.5 with default parameters. The separate targeted TCR-seq dataset defined each TCR-beta clone by its combination of V gene, J gene and CDR3 sequence. In the separate targeted TCR-seq dataset, clones with fewer than three counts were removed, then only the 90% most strongly expressed clones per sample were retained. For each tissue in the separate targeted TCR-seq dataset, Treg-Tconv overlap was calculated by dividing the number of shared clones by the total number of Treg clones and multiplying by 100. Using fastp trimming at Q25 and MiXCR clonotype assembly, TCRdb reanalyzed the public sequencing data and kept in-frame beta chains. Records with the same CDR3 protein are collapsed into one entry carrying the most frequent genes and DNA. The V and J calls follow TCRdb's processing rather than the paper's. The sample includes approximately 2,000 distinct CDR3 sequences, with approximately 87% observed a single time. The leading ten clones occupy over 2% of the sample.

For memory conventional CD4 T cells, the sort was based on CD4+ CD45RA- CD25- cells. Tumor-draining lymph nodes were classified as non-invaded or invaded according to the absence or presence of metastatic tumor cells. Before staining and sorting, T cells were pre-enriched using a Miltenyi Pan T Cell isolation kit. Immunohistochemistry for estrogen receptor, progesterone receptor, HER2 and Ki-67 was used to characterize primary tumors. Fresh surgical tissue was processed within a few hours after surgery by being cut into small fragments. The tissue fragments were enzymatically digested with Liberase TL plus DNase for roughly 20 minutes and then passed through a 40-micrometer strainer. After DAPI live/dead staining, cells were sorted on a BD FACS Aria II at about 97-99% purity. Sorted cells were lysed in TCL buffer, and RNA was purified using a Norgen Single Cell RNA purification kit that included DNase treatment.

A remark on this clonotype: What this receptor recognizes is not known. Base qualities are missing; no much larger clone stands one base away.

The sequence links TRBV30 to TRBJ1-4; the D gene remains uncertain. This TCR was recovered from a female donor with luminal breast cancer. The material sequenced was sorted memory CD4+ effector T cells from a lymph node. Interpreted using the paper, the cell subset or site label stands for: CD45RA-negative sorted CD4+ T cells (memory Tconv or effector/memory Treg). The nucleotides read TGTGCCTGGAGTCGGGGAGTTGAAAAACTGTTTTTT. It specifies CAWSRGVEKLFF.